The subject of this entry is one TCR beta chain. Its matching antigen is unknown. CDR3 size: 12 residues. The V gene lost 4 bases and the J gene lost 0 bases, with 6 bases spanning the gap. Germline V gene data show CDR1 as GTSNPN and CDR2 as SVGIG (reference sequence). This specimen belongs to a study of CD8+CD57+ T cells in acquired aplastic anemia. Across the whole study: CD4+ reads averaged about 10.8 million in healthy donors. Study-wide points: Significant differences in CD8+ Simpson's diversity were not observed between patients and controls.

Genomic DNA, serving as template, underwent TCR beta VDJ and CDR3 profiling. TCRdb analysed the reads with MiXCR anew, one entry per CDR3 protein. Here the sample spans about 220,000 distinct CDR3 sequences, about 37% being singletons. This TCR came from a human donor in good health, serving as a control. Sequencing was performed on sorted CD4+, CD8+, or CD8+CD57+ T cells (not recorded which) from PBMCs. This rearrangement joins TRBV30 to TRBJ1-1; the D is unclear. The CDR3, as DNA: TGTGCCTGGAAGGGTTTGAACACTGAAGCTTTCTTT. Encoded protein: CAWKGLNTEAFF.